Listed below are T cell receptor beta chains from one sample, sequenced in a study of radiation and T cells in renal cell carcinoma. This table comes from immunoSEQ multiplex PCR, and its TCRdb copy is limited to in-frame clones, with some not included. This sample has approximately 100,000 clones, with 80% to 90% found just once. Specimen: blood, collected from a patient whose treatment included radiotherapy and nephrectomy. The receptors stem from a man aged 50 to 59 with renal cell carcinoma. Each CDR3 is given with its conserved first and last residue. D genes are given only for firm matches. Rows may omit the clone size; those that give it use once, few, many or a size class.

CASSYGQITDTQYF TGTGCCAGCAGTTATGGACAGATAACAGATACGCAGTATTTT TRBJ2-3 TRBV6-5 NA NA
CASSLEQAGYEQFF TGCGCCAGCAGCTTGGAACAGGCAGGCTATGAGCAGTTCTTC TRBJ2-1 TRBV5-1 NA NA
CSVEITTDTQYF TGCAGCGTTGAAATCACCACAGATACGCAGTATTTT TRBJ2-3 TRBV29-1 once NA
CASSMGSASYEQYF TGTGCCAGCAGCATGGGGAGCGCTTCCTACGAGCAGTACTTC TRBJ2-7 TRBV9 NA NA
CASSQVGSYSPLHF TGTGCCAGCAGCCAAGTTGGATCCTATTCACCCCTCCACTTT TRBJ1-6 TRBV7-9 once NA
CASRGQGTGANVLTF TGTGCCAGCAGGGGACAGGGGACCGGGGCCAACGTCCTGACTTTC TRBJ2-6 TRBV27 NA TRBD1
CASSLSLAAYNEQFF TGTGCCAGCAGCTTATCACTAGCGGCTTACAATGAGCAGTTCTTC TRBJ2-1 TRBV7-3 NA TRBD2
CASSLETGLGARGYTF TGTGCCAGCAGCTTGGAGACAGGGTTAGGTGCTCGTGGCTACACCTTC TRBJ1-2 TRBV5-6 NA TRBD1
CASSVGTSDRGETQYF TGTGCCAGCAGCGTAGGGACTAGCGATCGGGGAGAGACCCAGTACTTC TRBJ2-5 TRBV9 NA TRBD2
CASTISDAGRGGYTF TGTGCCAGCACCATCTCTGATGCAGGGCGTGGTGGCTACACCTTC TRBJ1-2 TRBV9 NA NA
CASSPREGGGYGYTF TGTGCCAGCAGTCCAAGGGAGGGAGGGGGGTACGGCTACACCTTC TRBJ1-2 TRBV27 NA NA
CASSPLEGAGTEAFF TGTGCCAGCAGTCCTCTCGAGGGGGCTGGTACTGAAGCTTTCTTT TRBJ1-1 TRBV28 NA TRBD1
CASSQVKNTEAFF TGTGCCAGTAGTCAGGTTAAGAACACTGAAGCTTTCTTT TRBJ1-1 TRBV19 NA NA
CASSSETGAFTGNTIYF TGTGCCAGCAGCTCCGAGACAGGGGCTTTTACTGGAAACACCATATATTTT TRBJ1-3 TRBV9 once TRBD1
CASSLTRGLGKLFF TGTGCCAGCAGCTTAACGCGGGGGTTGGGAAAACTGTTTTTT TRBJ1-4 TRBV7-3 once NA
CASSQIGGSSTDTQYF TGCGCCAGCAGCCAAATCGGAGGGAGCAGCACAGATACGCAGTATTTT TRBJ2-3 TRBV5-1 NA NA
CASSIDPSSSYEQYF TGTGCCAGTAGTATAGATCCGAGTAGCTCCTACGAGCAGTACTTC TRBJ2-7 TRBV19 NA NA
CASSTSGANVLTF TGTGCCAGCAGCACCTCTGGGGCCAACGTCCTGACTTTC TRBJ2-6 TRBV11-3 NA NA
CASSPQNGQETQYF TGTGCCAGCTCACCACAGAACGGCCAAGAGACCCAGTACTTC TRBJ2-5 TRBV18 NA NA
CASSSSFPTSGGFTDTQYF TGTGCCAGCAGCTCGTCGTTCCCAACTAGCGGGGGCTTCACAGATACGCAGTATTTT TRBJ2-3 TRBV9 once TRBD2
CASSQPGLAEYNEQFF TGTGCCAGCAGCCAACCGGGACTAGCGGAGTACAATGAGCAGTTCTTC TRBJ2-1 TRBV4-2 NA TRBD2
CSASGGQETQYF TGCAGCGCTTCCGGCGGCCAAGAGACCCAGTACTTC TRBJ2-5 TRBV29-1 NA NA
CASSGTGNGGYTF TGTGCCAGCAGCGGTACAGGGAATGGCGGCTACACCTTC TRBJ1-2 TRBV9 few NA
CASRTGSAASTIYF TGTGCCAGCAGAACAGGGTCCGCCGCCTCCACCATATATTTT TRBJ1-3 TRBV2 NA NA
CASSSDRFDGYTF TGCGCCAGCAGCTCCGACAGATTCGATGGCTACACCTTC TRBJ1-2 TRBV5-1 NA NA
CASSPPNSLQGDTEAFF TGTGCCAGCTCACCACCGAACAGCCTTCAGGGGGACACTGAAGCTTTCTTT TRBJ1-1 TRBV18 NA TRBD1
CASSSYDRGKRGAFF TGTGCCAGCAGTTCCTACGACAGGGGGAAACGAGGGGCTTTCTTT TRBJ1-1 TRBV28 NA TRBD1
CASSTEGRWFGYTF TGTGCCAGCAGCACGGAGGGGAGATGGTTTGGCTACACCTTC TRBJ1-2 TRBV21-1 few NA
CASSREVRRAYNEQFF TGTGCCAGCAGCCGAGAGGTCCGAAGGGCCTACAATGAGCAGTTCTTC TRBJ2-1 TRBV7-9 NA NA
CASSVRSSGNTIYF TGTGCCAGCAGCGTGAGGAGCTCTGGAAACACCATATATTTT TRBJ1-3 TRBV9 NA NA
CAWTDRPTGENTEAFF TGTGCCTGGACAGACAGGCCGACTGGGGAGAACACTGAAGCTTTCTTT TRBJ1-1 TRBV30 few NA
CASSFPSSNEQFF TGTGCCAGCAGTTTTCCCTCCAGTAATGAGCAGTTCTTC TRBJ2-1 TRBV28 NA NA
CASSLGVLTGELFF TGCGCCAGCAGCTTGGGGGTTCTCACCGGGGAGCTGTTTTTT TRBJ2-2 TRBV5-1 NA NA
CASSLAHLLAGGHYNEQFF TGTGCCAGCAGCTTAGCGCACCTACTAGCGGGGGGGCATTACAATGAGCAGTTCTTC TRBJ2-1 TRBV7-2 NA TRBD2
CASSPQGIRGYTF TGTGCCAGCAGTCCACAGGGGATCCGCGGCTACACCTTC TRBJ1-2 TRBV2 NA TRBD1
CASSLTQQSQDTQYF TGTGCCAGCAGCTTGACCCAGCAGTCCCAAGATACGCAGTATTTT TRBJ2-3 TRBV5-4 NA NA
CASSLTSGRNQETQYF TGTGCCAGCAGCTTGACTAGCGGGAGAAACCAAGAGACCCAGTACTTC TRBJ2-5 TRBV5-4 NA TRBD2
CASTSDRANEKLFF TGTGCCAGCACCTCGGACAGGGCTAATGAAAAACTGTTTTTT TRBJ1-4 TRBV6-5 NA TRBD1
CASSPGGSLDYEQYF TGCGCCAGCAGCCCAGGGGGGAGTCTGGACTACGAGCAGTACTTC TRBJ2-7 TRBV5-1 once NA
CASSLRRELAGGLKDTQYF TGTGCCAGCAGCTTAAGACGGGAACTAGCGGGGGGGCTTAAGGATACGCAGTATTTT TRBJ2-3 TRBV7-2 few TRBD2
CASSPDTQGEQYF TGTGCCAGCAGCCCGGACACACAGGGGGAGCAGTACTTC TRBJ2-7 TRBV7-3 NA TRBD1
CASTDVRGTSTDTQYF TGTGCCAGTACCGATGTAAGGGGTACTAGCACAGATACGCAGTATTTT TRBJ2-3 TRBV19 NA NA
CASSLGNRANTGELFF TGTGCCAGCAGCTTAGGAAACAGAGCGAACACCGGGGAGCTGTTTTTT TRBJ2-2 TRBV11-3 NA NA
CASSLTRVGYEQYF TGTGCCAGCAGTTTGACCCGCGTGGGGTACGAGCAGTACTTC TRBJ2-7 TRBV28 NA NA
CASGRGQGNTGELFF TGTGCTAGTGGCCGGGGACAGGGGAACACCGGGGAGCTGTTTTTT TRBJ2-2 TRBV12-5 NA TRBD1
CASSYSYSSQVNEQFF TGTGCCAGCAGTTACTCGTACAGTTCCCAAGTGAATGAGCAGTTCTTC TRBJ2-1 TRBV6-5 NA NA
CAWSVRWGLYGYTF TGTGCCTGGAGTGTACGATGGGGGCTCTATGGCTACACCTTC TRBJ1-2 TRBV30 NA NA
CSARPVYEQYF TGCAGTGCCAGGCCGGTTTACGAGCAGTACTTC TRBJ2-7 TRBV20-1 NA NA
CASSLETTDTQYF TGTGCCAGCAGTTTAGAGACCACAGATACGCAGTATTTT TRBJ2-3 TRBV28 NA NA
CASSQGPVSTYEQYF TGTGCCAGCAGCCAGGGCCCAGTATCGACCTACGAGCAGTACTTC TRBJ2-7 TRBV14 NA NA
CASSQGRGEKLFF TGTGCCAGTAGCCAGGGGCGGGGTGAAAAACTGTTTTTT TRBJ1-4 TRBV19 few NA
CASSLAPAGDNEQFF TGCGCCAGCAGCTTGGCCCCAGCGGGGGACAATGAGCAGTTCTTC TRBJ2-1 TRBV5-1 NA TRBD2
CASERTGGTGELFF TGTGCCAGCGAAAGGACAGGGGGCACCGGGGAGCTGTTTTTT TRBJ2-2 TRBV19 many TRBD1
CASSAGLAVNDEQFF TGCGCCAGCAGTGCTGGACTAGCAGTAAACGATGAGCAGTTCTTC TRBJ2-1 TRBV10-1 NA TRBD2
CASSPRTRDGYTF TGTGCCAGCAGCCCCCGGACTCGGGATGGCTACACCTTC TRBJ1-2 TRBV7-9 few NA
CASRRGQGSLEQYF TGTGCCAGTAGACGAGGACAGGGGTCGCTCGAGCAGTACTTC TRBJ2-7 TRBV19 NA TRBD1
CASSTGLDREQYF TGTGCCAGCAGCACTGGACTAGACCGCGAGCAGTACTTC TRBJ2-7 TRBV9 NA TRBD2
CASNLLAGDTGELFF TGTGCCAGCAACTTACTAGCGGGAGACACCGGGGAGCTGTTTTTT TRBJ2-2 TRBV28 NA TRBD2
CASSAARQDSGNTIYF TGTGCCAGCAGTGCAGCAAGACAGGACTCTGGAAACACCATATATTTT TRBJ1-3 TRBV27 NA NA
CASSQVSGEQYF TGTGCCAGCAGCCAAGTCTCGGGGGAGCAGTACTTC TRBJ2-7 TRBV14 NA NA